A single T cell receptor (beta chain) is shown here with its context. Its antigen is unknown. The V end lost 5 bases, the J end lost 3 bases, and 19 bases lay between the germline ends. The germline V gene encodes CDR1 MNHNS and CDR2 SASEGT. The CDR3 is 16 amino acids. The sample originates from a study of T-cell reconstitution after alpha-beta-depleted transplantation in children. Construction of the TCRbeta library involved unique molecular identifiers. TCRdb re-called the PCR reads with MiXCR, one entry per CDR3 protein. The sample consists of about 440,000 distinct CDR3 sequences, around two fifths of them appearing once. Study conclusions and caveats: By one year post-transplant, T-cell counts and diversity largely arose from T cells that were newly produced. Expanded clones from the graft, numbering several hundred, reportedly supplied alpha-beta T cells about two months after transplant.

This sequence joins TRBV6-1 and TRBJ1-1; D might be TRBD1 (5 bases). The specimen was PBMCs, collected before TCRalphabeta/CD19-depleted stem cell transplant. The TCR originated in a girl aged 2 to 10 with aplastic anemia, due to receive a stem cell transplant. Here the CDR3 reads CASSPAGLLRDTEAFF. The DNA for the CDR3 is TGTGCCAGCAGTCCCGCGGGACTTCTTAGGGACACTGAAGCTTTCTTT.